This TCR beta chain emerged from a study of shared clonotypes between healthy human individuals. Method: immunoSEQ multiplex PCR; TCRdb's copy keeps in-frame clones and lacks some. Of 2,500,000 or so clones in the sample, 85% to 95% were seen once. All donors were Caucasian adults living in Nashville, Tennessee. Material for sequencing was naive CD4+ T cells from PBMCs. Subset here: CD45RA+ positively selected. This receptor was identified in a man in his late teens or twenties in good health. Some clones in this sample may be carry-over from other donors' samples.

The CDR3 loop is CASSLKTLGYYGYTF. CDR3 in DNA: TGTGCCAGCAGCTTGAAGACACTCGGGTACTATGGCTACACCTTC. V usage is TRBV5-6 and J usage is TRBJ1-2; no definite D call. Germline CDR1 and CDR2: SGHDT and YYEEEE. The CDR3 extends over 15 amino acids. Trimming removed 1 base at V and 3 bases at J, with 13 bases between.